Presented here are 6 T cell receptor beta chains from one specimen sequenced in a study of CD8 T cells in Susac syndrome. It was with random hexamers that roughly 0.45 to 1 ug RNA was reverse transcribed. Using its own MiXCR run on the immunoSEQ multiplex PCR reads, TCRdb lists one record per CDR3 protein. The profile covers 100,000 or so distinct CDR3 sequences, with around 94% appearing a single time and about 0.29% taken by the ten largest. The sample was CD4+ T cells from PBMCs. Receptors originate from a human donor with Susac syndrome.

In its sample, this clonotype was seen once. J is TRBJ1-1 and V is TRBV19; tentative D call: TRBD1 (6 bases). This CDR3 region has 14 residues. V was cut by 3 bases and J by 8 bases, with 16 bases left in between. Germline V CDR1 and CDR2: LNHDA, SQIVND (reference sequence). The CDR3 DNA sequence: TGTGCCAGTAGTATTAAAGCAACAGGGTCGGAAGCTTTCTTT. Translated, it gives CASSIKATGSEAFF.

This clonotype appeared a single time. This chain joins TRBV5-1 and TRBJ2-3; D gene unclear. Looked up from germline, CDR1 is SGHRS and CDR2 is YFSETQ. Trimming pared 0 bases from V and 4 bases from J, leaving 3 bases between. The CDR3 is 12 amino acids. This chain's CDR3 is CASSLEADTQYF. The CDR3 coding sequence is TGCGCCAGCAGCTTGGAAGCAGATACGCAGTATTTT.

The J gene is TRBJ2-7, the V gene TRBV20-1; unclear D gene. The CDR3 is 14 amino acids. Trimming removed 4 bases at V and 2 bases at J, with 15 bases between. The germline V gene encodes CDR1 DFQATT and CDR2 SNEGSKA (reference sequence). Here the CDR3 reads CSANPTGPAYEQYF. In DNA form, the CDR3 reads TGCAGTGCTAACCCGACCGGTCCAGCCTACGAGCAGTACTTC.

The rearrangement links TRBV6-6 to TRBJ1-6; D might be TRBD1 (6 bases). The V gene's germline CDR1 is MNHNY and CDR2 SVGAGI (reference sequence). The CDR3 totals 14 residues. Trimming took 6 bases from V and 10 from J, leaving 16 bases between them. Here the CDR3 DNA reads TGTGCCAGCAGGAAACAGGGCGGGAGGTCACCCCTCCACTTT. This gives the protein CASRKQGGRSPLHF.

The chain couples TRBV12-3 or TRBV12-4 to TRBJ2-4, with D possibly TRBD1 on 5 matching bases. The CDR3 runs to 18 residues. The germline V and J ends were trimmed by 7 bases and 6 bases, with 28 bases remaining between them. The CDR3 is CASTRLSYRSAGRNIQYF. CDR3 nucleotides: TGTGCCAGCACCAGGTTATCCTATCGGTCTGCAGGGCGAAACATTCAGTACTTC.

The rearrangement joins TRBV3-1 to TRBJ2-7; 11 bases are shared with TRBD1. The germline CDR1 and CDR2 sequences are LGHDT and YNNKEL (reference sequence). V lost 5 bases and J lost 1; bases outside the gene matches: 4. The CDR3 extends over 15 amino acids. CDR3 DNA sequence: TGTGCCAGCAGCTTTGGGACAGGGGGATCCTACGAGCAGTACTTC. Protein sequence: CASSFGTGGSYEQYF.